This T cell receptor beta chain was retrieved from a study of T cell responses to AZD1222 COVID-19 vaccine. About the study: Second-dose groups at about 4 or about 12 weeks were pooled.

Germline CDR1 is SGHDN and CDR2 is FVKESK. V shed 6 bases and J shed 2 bases, with 13 bases lying between them. This CDR3 contains 15 residues. Findings of the study overall: There were mostly white British donors and more females than males, and clonal diversity was possibly underestimated.

Clones were sequenced by immunoSEQ multiplex PCR, and TCRdb holds only the in-frame ones, with some missing. Among about 84,000 clones listed, over 75% were seen once. About this clone: Its antigen is not identified.

Sequences were derived from peripheral blood, sampled on day 0 of AZD1222 vaccination. This clonotype was obtained from an adult in good health. The J gene is TRBJ2-2, the V gene TRBV14, with D perhaps TRBD2 (6 bases). As DNA, the CDR3 is TGTGCCAGCAGGTTGGGGACTTCCAACACCGGGGAGCTGTTTTTT. Its protein is CASRLGTSNTGELFF.